This is a list of T cell receptor beta chains from one sample in a study of cytomegalovirus exposure and HLA in healthy donors. The assay was immunoSEQ multiplex PCR, and TCRdb's table has in-frame clones only and misses some. The sample includes around 190,000 clones, 86% of them seen just once. Sample: PBMCs. The origin of the receptors is a woman aged 18-29 years in good health and CMV-seronegative. The CDR3 runs from the conserved cysteine through the conserved F or W. A D gene is named only where the DNA matches it firmly. Clone size appears in some rows only: once, few, many, or a class for an expanded clone.

clone size: once; J gene: TRBJ2-1; D gene: TRBD1; V gene: TRBV7-8; CDR3 DNA: TGTGCCAGCAGCCCCCGGGACAGGGCCTACAATGAGCAGTTCTTC; CDR3 protein: CASSPRDRAYNEQFF
clone size: .; J gene: TRBJ2-1; D gene: TRBD1; V gene: TRBV6-5; CDR3 DNA: TGTGCCAGCGAGACAGGGGGCTTGAGTAATGAGCAGTTCTTC; CDR3 protein: CASETGGLSNEQFF
clone size: .; J gene: TRBJ2-3; D gene: TRBD1; V gene: TRBV29-1; CDR3 DNA: TGCAGCGTTGACACACAGGGGATAGTCACAGATACGCAGTATTTT; CDR3 protein: CSVDTQGIVTDTQYF
clone size: .; J gene: TRBJ2-3; D gene: TRBD1; V gene: TRBV19; CDR3 DNA: TGTGCCAGTAGTACCCAGACAGGGCACGTAGATACGCAGTATTTT; CDR3 protein: CASSTQTGHVDTQYF
clone size: .; J gene: TRBJ1-3; D gene: TRBD1; V gene: TRBV9; CDR3 DNA: TGTGCCAGCAGCGTTTCAGGGGGCTATGGAAACACCATATATTTT; CDR3 protein: CASSVSGGYGNTIYF
clone size: .; J gene: TRBJ2-2; D gene: TRBD1; V gene: TRBV7-9; CDR3 DNA: TGTGCCAGCGACAGGGTACTGCGCACCGGGGAGCTGTTTTTT; CDR3 protein: CASDRVLRTGELFF
clone size: .; J gene: TRBJ1-1; D gene: TRBD1; V gene: TRBV4-1; CDR3 DNA: TGCGCCAGCAGCCAAACCACAGGGGGCACTGAAGCCTTCTTT; CDR3 protein: CASSQTTGGTEAFF
clone size: .; J gene: TRBJ2-2; D gene: TRBD1; V gene: TRBV5-4; CDR3 DNA: TGTGCCAGCAGCGTCCGACAGGGGGGAGGGCCCGGGGAGCTGTTTTTT; CDR3 protein: CASSVRQGGGPGELFF
clone size: .; J gene: TRBJ2-7; D gene: .; V gene: TRBV11-2; CDR3 DNA: TGTGCCAGCAGCCAGCGGGACGAGCAGTACTTC; CDR3 protein: CASSQRDEQYF
clone size: .; J gene: TRBJ1-5; D gene: .; V gene: TRBV5-1; CDR3 DNA: TGCGCCAGCAGCTTGCCCCCCTCGGGGAACAATCAGCCCCAGCATTTT; CDR3 protein: CASSLPPSGNNQPQHF
clone size: .; J gene: TRBJ2-1; D gene: TRBD2; V gene: TRBV27; CDR3 DNA: TGTGCCAGTCACCGGGACTACTCCTACAATGAGCAGTTCTTC; CDR3 protein: CASHRDYSYNEQFF
clone size: .; J gene: TRBJ1-5; D gene: .; V gene: TRBV19; CDR3 DNA: TGTGCCAGTAGTATAGGGGAAGGGGATACGGCTCAGCCCCAGCATTTT; CDR3 protein: CASSIGEGDTAQPQHF
clone size: .; J gene: TRBJ2-2; D gene: TRBD2; V gene: TRBV5-1; CDR3 DNA: TGCGCCAGCAGCTTGGCCGCTAGCGGGATATCTCGAAACACCGGGGAGCTGTTTTTT; CDR3 protein: CASSLAASGISRNTGELFF
clone size: .; J gene: TRBJ2-3; D gene: TRBD2; V gene: TRBV9; CDR3 DNA: TGTGCCAGCAGCCTCGAGCGGGGTTACACAGATACGCAGTATTTT; CDR3 protein: CASSLERGYTDTQYF
clone size: .; J gene: TRBJ2-5; D gene: TRBD2; V gene: TRBV5-1; CDR3 DNA: TGCGCCAGCAGCAGCGGGACTAGCGTTTCGTACCAAGAGACCCAGTACTTC; CDR3 protein: CASSSGTSVSYQETQYF
clone size: .; J gene: TRBJ2-7; D gene: TRBD1; V gene: TRBV18; CDR3 DNA: TGTGCCAGCTCACCTGGGACAGGGGGTTTGGAGCAGTACTTC; CDR3 protein: CASSPGTGGLEQYF
clone size: .; J gene: TRBJ1-4; D gene: TRBD1; V gene: TRBV6-5; CDR3 DNA: TGTGCCAGCAGAAAAACAGGGGCTGAAAAACTGTTTTTT; CDR3 protein: CASRKTGAEKLFF
clone size: .; J gene: TRBJ2-1; D gene: TRBD1; V gene: TRBV7-8; CDR3 DNA: TGTGCCAGCAGCACGAGGACAGGGGCCGACAATGAGCAGTTCTTC; CDR3 protein: CASSTRTGADNEQFF
clone size: .; J gene: TRBJ2-3; D gene: TRBD2; V gene: TRBV15; CDR3 DNA: TGTGCCACCAGCAGGATGAGTAGCGGGAGTAACACAGATACGCAGTATTTT; CDR3 protein: CATSRMSSGSNTDTQYF
clone size: .; J gene: TRBJ2-7; D gene: .; V gene: TRBV29-1; CDR3 DNA: TGCAGCGCCCTTAACTCCTACGAGCAGTACTTC; CDR3 protein: CSALNSYEQYF
clone size: .; J gene: TRBJ2-3; D gene: TRBD2; V gene: TRBV29-1; CDR3 DNA: TGCAGCGTTGAGCCGGGAGGGCAAGATACGCAGTATTTT; CDR3 protein: CSVEPGGQDTQYF
clone size: .; J gene: TRBJ2-7; D gene: .; V gene: TRBV5-1; CDR3 DNA: TGCGCCAGCAGCTCGGGTGTGGGCTACGAGCAGTACTTC; CDR3 protein: CASSSGVGYEQYF
clone size: .; J gene: TRBJ2-1; D gene: .; V gene: TRBV9; CDR3 DNA: TGTGCCAGCAGCGTAGCCCCACTTGACAATGAGCAGTTCTTC; CDR3 protein: CASSVAPLDNEQFF
clone size: .; J gene: TRBJ2-3; D gene: .; V gene: TRBV7-3; CDR3 DNA: TGTGCCAGCAGCTCCACGTCCGGTGGGCAGATGTCTAGCACAGATACGCAGTATTTT; CDR3 protein: CASSSTSGGQMSSTDTQYF
clone size: .; J gene: TRBJ1-5; D gene: .; V gene: TRBV10-3; CDR3 DNA: TGTGCCATCAGTGAGTCGGGCATAAATCAGCCCCAGCATTTT; CDR3 protein: CAISESGINQPQHF
clone size: .; J gene: TRBJ1-1; D gene: .; V gene: TRBV7-6; CDR3 DNA: TGTGCCAGCAGCTTTACCTCGGGACAAAAGAACACTGAAGCTTTCTTT; CDR3 protein: CASSFTSGQKNTEAFF
clone size: .; J gene: TRBJ1-5; D gene: TRBD1; V gene: TRBV2; CDR3 DNA: TGTGCCAGCAGTGGGGACAGGGGATATCAGCCCCAGCATTTT; CDR3 protein: CASSGDRGYQPQHF
clone size: .; J gene: TRBJ2-7; D gene: TRBD2; V gene: TRBV7-6; CDR3 DNA: TGTGCCAGCAGCTTAGCGCACGGGACTAGCGGGGAGCAGTACTTC; CDR3 protein: CASSLAHGTSGEQYF
clone size: .; J gene: TRBJ2-1; D gene: .; V gene: TRBV5-1; CDR3 DNA: TGCGCCAGCAACTCAGGGGCCCGGGACAATGAGCAGTTCTTC; CDR3 protein: CASNSGARDNEQFF
clone size: .; J gene: TRBJ2-7; D gene: .; V gene: TRBV5-1; CDR3 DNA: TGCGCCAGCAGCTTGAATTTCAGGGGCTTTAGCCACGAGCAGTACTTC; CDR3 protein: CASSLNFRGFSHEQYF
clone size: .; J gene: TRBJ2-6; D gene: .; V gene: TRBV6-1; CDR3 DNA: TGTGCCAGCAGTGAAGGGAGCTCTGGGGCCAACGTCCTGACTTTC; CDR3 protein: CASSEGSSGANVLTF
clone size: few; J gene: TRBJ2-2; D gene: .; V gene: TRBV11-2; CDR3 DNA: TGTGCCAGCAGCCGAACGGGATCGAACACCGGGGAGCTGTTTTTT; CDR3 protein: CASSRTGSNTGELFF
clone size: .; J gene: TRBJ1-5; D gene: TRBD1; V gene: TRBV10-3; CDR3 DNA: TGTGCCATCCGGGATGACAGGGGAGGTCAGCCCCAGCATTTT; CDR3 protein: CAIRDDRGGQPQHF
clone size: .; J gene: TRBJ2-1; D gene: .; V gene: TRBV11-3; CDR3 DNA: TGTGCCAGCAGCTTAGGGCAGGGGGGCTACAATGAGCAGTTCTTC; CDR3 protein: CASSLGQGGYNEQFF
clone size: few; J gene: TRBJ1-2; D gene: TRBD1; V gene: TRBV6-6; CDR3 DNA: TGTGCCAGCAGCTATCTGACAGGGATTAACTATGGCTACACCTTC; CDR3 protein: CASSYLTGINYGYTF
clone size: .; J gene: TRBJ1-5; D gene: .; V gene: TRBV6-5; CDR3 DNA: TGTGCCAGCAGTTTACGTCGGGGGAGGGGGCAGCCCCAGCATTTT; CDR3 protein: CASSLRRGRGQPQHF
clone size: .; J gene: TRBJ1-2; D gene: .; V gene: TRBV7-9; CDR3 DNA: TGTGCCAGCACCCCGGGGGGGGATTGGAATGGCTACACCTTC; CDR3 protein: CASTPGGDWNGYTF
clone size: .; J gene: TRBJ2-1; D gene: .; V gene: TRBV2; CDR3 DNA: TGTGCCGGCAGGGGAGTAGCGGGCAATGAGCAGTTCTTC; CDR3 protein: CAGRGVAGNEQFF
clone size: .; J gene: TRBJ2-3; D gene: .; V gene: TRBV7-7; CDR3 DNA: TGTGCCAGCAGCCCCGGAGGTGATACGCAGTATTTT; CDR3 protein: CASSPGGDTQYF
clone size: .; J gene: TRBJ2-7; D gene: .; V gene: TRBV5-1; CDR3 DNA: TGCGCCAGCAGCTTCGGAGGCAGCGAGCAGTACTTC; CDR3 protein: CASSFGGSEQYF
clone size: .; J gene: TRBJ1-4; D gene: .; V gene: TRBV12-5; CDR3 DNA: TGTGCTAGTGGTATCCCCGGGGTGGGGAAACTGTTTTTT; CDR3 protein: CASGIPGVGKLFF
clone size: once; J gene: TRBJ1-1; D gene: .; V gene: TRBV4-1; CDR3 DNA: TGCGCCAGCAGCCAAGTATATCTCCCTGAAGCTTTCTTT; CDR3 protein: CASSQVYLPEAFF
clone size: .; J gene: TRBJ2-1; D gene: .; V gene: TRBV7-3; CDR3 DNA: TGTGCCAGCAGCTTAACCCCCGCCGGGACAATGAGCAATGAGCAGTTCTTC; CDR3 protein: CASSLTPAGTMSNEQFF
clone size: .; J gene: TRBJ2-7; D gene: TRBD2; V gene: TRBV7-9; CDR3 DNA: TGTGCCAGCAGCTTAGGTGGTCTAGCGGACTACGAGCAGTACTTC; CDR3 protein: CASSLGGLADYEQYF
clone size: .; J gene: TRBJ2-6; D gene: TRBD2; V gene: TRBV4-1; CDR3 DNA: TGCGCCAGCAGCCACCGAGGACTAGCGGGGATCTCTGGGGCCAACGTCCTGACTTTC; CDR3 protein: CASSHRGLAGISGANVLTF
clone size: .; J gene: TRBJ1-2; D gene: .; V gene: TRBV27; CDR3 DNA: TGTGCCAGCAGTCCCCGATCTACGTTTCTACGTAACTATGGCTACACCTTC; CDR3 protein: CASSPRSTFLRNYGYTF
clone size: .; J gene: TRBJ1-5; D gene: TRBD1; V gene: TRBV15; CDR3 DNA: TGTGCCACCAGCAGAGATTGGCCGGGACAGAATCAGCCCCAGCATTTT; CDR3 protein: CATSRDWPGQNQPQHF
clone size: .; J gene: TRBJ1-2; D gene: .; V gene: TRBV5-1; CDR3 DNA: TGCGCCAGCAGCTTGGACAGCCCTAACTATGGCTACACCTTC; CDR3 protein: CASSLDSPNYGYTF
clone size: .; J gene: TRBJ1-5; D gene: .; V gene: TRBV30; CDR3 DNA: TGTGCCTGGAGTGAGGGCAGGGATCAGCCCCAGCATTTT; CDR3 protein: CAWSEGRDQPQHF
clone size: .; J gene: TRBJ1-1; D gene: .; V gene: TRBV5-8; CDR3 DNA: TGTGCCAGCGGGGACATTTCCGACACTGAAGCTTTCTTT; CDR3 protein: CASGDISDTEAFF
clone size: once; J gene: TRBJ1-6; D gene: .; V gene: TRBV5-1; CDR3 DNA: TGCGCCAGCAGCACGGAACCGACAGAAAATAATTCACCCCTCCACTTT; CDR3 protein: CASSTEPTENNSPLHF
clone size: .; J gene: TRBJ2-7; D gene: TRBD1; V gene: TRBV7-8; CDR3 DNA: TGTGCCAGCAGCCCCCCAGGACAGGTCCTCTACGAGCAGTACTTC; CDR3 protein: CASSPPGQVLYEQYF
clone size: .; J gene: TRBJ1-2; D gene: TRBD1; V gene: TRBV2; CDR3 DNA: TGTGCCAGCAGGGGGGACAGTACTAACTATGGCTACACCTTC; CDR3 protein: CASRGDSTNYGYTF
clone size: .; J gene: TRBJ1-2; D gene: TRBD1; V gene: TRBV6-4; CDR3 DNA: TGTGCCAGCAGTGACTGGGGACAGGGGGTATACGGCTACACCTTC; CDR3 protein: CASSDWGQGVYGYTF